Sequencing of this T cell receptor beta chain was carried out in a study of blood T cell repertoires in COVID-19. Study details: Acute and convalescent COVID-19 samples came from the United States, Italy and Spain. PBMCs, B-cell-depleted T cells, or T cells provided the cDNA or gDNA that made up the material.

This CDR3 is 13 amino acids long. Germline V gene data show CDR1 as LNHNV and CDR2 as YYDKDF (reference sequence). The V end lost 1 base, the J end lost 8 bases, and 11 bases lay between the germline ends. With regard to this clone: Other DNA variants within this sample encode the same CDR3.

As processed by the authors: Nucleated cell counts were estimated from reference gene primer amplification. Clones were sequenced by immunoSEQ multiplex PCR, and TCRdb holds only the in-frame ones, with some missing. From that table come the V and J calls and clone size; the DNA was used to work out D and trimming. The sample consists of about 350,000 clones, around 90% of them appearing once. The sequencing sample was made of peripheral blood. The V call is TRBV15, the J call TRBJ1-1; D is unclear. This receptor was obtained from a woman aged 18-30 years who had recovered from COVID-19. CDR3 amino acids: CATSRVGGTEAFF. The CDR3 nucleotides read TGTGCCACCAGCAGAGTGGGAGGAACGGAAGCTTTCTTT.